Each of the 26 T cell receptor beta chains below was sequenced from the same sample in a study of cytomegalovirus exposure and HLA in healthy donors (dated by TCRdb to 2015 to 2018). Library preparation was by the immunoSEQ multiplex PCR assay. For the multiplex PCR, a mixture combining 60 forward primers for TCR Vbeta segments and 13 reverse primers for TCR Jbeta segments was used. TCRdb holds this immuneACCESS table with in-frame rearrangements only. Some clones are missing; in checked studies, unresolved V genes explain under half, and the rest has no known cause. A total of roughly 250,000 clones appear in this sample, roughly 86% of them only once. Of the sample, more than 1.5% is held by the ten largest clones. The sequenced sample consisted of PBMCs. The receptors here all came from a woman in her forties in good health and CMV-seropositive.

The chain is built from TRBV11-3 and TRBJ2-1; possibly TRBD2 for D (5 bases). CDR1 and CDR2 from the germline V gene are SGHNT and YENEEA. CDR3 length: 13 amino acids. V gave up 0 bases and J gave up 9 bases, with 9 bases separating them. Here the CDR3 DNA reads TGTGCCAGCAGCTTAGAGGGAGTTGGTGAGCAGTTCTTC. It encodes CASSLEGVGEQFF.

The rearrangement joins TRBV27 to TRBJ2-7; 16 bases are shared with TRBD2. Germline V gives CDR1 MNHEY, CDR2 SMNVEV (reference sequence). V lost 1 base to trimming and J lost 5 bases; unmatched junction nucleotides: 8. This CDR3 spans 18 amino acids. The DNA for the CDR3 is TGTGCCAGCAGTTTATTGGGGACTAGCGGGAGGGCCGGTCACGAGCAGTACTTC. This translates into CASSLLGTSGRAGHEQYF.

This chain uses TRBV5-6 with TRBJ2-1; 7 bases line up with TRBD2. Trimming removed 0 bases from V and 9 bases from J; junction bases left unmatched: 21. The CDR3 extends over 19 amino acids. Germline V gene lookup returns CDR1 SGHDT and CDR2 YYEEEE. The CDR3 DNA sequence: TGTGCCAGCAGCTTGGTTAGGGACTATAAACAAGTCCCAACTATTGAGCAGTTCTTC. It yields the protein CASSLVRDYKQVPTIEQFF. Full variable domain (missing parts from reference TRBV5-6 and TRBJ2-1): DAGVTQSPTHLIKTRGQQVTLRCSPKSGHDTVSWYQQALGQGPQFIFQYYEEEERQRGNFPDRFSGHQFPNYSSELNVNALLLGDSALYLCASSLVRDYKQVPTIEQFFGPGTRLTVL.

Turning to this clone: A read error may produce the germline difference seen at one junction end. CDR3 coding DNA: TGTGCCAGCAGGTTGGGGGGGGAGGGTCGGGAGACCCAGTACTTC. It is translated as CASRLGGEGRETQYF. This chain joins TRBV5-4 and TRBJ2-5; 7 bases are a match to TRBD2. The germline V gene has CDR1 SGHNT and CDR2 YYREEE (reference sequence). The CDR3 has 15 residues.

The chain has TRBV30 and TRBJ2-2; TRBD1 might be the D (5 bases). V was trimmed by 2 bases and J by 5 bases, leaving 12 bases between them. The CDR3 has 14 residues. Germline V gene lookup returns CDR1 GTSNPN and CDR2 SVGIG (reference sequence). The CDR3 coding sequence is TGTGCCTGGAGTCCTCCGCCAGGGACCGGGGAGCTGTTTTTT. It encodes CAWSPPPGTGELFF.

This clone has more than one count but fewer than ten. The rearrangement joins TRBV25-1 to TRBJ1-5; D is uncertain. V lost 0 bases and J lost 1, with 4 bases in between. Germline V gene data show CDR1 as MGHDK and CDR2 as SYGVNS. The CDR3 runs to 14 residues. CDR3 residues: CASSEYQSNQPQHF. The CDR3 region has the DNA TGTGCCAGCAGTGAATATCAGAGCAATCAGCCCCAGCATTTT.

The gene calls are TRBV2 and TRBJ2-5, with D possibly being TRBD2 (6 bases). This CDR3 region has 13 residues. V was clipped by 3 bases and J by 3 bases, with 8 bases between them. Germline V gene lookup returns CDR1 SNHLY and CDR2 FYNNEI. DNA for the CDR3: TGTGCCAGCAGTGACTGGAGGGAAGAGACCCAGTACTTC. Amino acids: CASSDWREETQYF.

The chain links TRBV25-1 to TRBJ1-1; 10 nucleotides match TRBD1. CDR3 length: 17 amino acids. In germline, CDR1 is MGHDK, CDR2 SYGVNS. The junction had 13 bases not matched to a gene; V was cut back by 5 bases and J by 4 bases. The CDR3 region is CASSPMGTGVAGTEAFF. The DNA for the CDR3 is TGTGCCAGCAGTCCAATGGGGACAGGGGTTGCAGGCACTGAAGCTTTCTTT.

This chain's CDR3 is CSARDSPYEQYF. The CDR3 DNA reads as TGCAGCGCCCGGGACAGCCCCTACGAGCAGTACTTC. The chain has TRBV29-1 and TRBJ2-7, with TRBD1 matching over 7 bases. The CDR3 is 12 residues long. CDR1 is SQVTM and CDR2 is ANQGSEA in the germline V gene. The V segment lost 7 bases and the J segment 2 bases; nucleotides outside the gene matches: 5.

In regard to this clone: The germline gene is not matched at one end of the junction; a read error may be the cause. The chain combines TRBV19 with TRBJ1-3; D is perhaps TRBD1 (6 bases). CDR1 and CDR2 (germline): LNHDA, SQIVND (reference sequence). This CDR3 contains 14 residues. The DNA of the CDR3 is TGTGCCAGTAGTGTAGACAGGAATAGAAACACCATATATTTT. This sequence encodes CASSVDRNRNTIYF.

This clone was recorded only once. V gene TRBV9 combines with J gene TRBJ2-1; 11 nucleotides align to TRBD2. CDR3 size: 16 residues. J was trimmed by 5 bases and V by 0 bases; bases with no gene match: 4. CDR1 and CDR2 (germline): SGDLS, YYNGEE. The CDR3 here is CASSVGVAGGDNEQFF. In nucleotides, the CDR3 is TGTGCCAGCAGCGTAGGAGTAGCGGGGGGGGACAATGAGCAGTTCTTC.

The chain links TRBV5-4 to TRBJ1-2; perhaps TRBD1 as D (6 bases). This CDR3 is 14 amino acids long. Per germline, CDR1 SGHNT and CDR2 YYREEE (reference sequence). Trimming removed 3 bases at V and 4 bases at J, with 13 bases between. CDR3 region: CASSSRGGSYGYTF. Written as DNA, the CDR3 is TGTGCCAGCAGCTCAAGGGGGGGATCCTATGGCTACACCTTC.

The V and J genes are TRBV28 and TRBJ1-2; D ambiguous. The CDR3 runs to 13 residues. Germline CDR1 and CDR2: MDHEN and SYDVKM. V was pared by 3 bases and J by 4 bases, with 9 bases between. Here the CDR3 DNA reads TGTGCCAGCAGTTTTGGGAGAAGCTATGGCTACACCTTC. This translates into CASSFGRSYGYTF.

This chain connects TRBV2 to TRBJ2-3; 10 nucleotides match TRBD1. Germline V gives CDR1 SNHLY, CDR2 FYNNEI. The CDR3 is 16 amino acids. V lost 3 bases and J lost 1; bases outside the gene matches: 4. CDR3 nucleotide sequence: TGTGCCAGCAGTGAGGGGGGGACAGGGGGCACAGATACGCAGTATTTT. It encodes CASSEGGTGGTDTQYF.

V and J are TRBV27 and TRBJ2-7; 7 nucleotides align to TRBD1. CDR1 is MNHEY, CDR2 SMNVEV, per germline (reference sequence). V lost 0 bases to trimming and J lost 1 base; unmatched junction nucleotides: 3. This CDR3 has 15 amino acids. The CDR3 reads CASSLSSTGSYEQYF. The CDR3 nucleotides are TGTGCCAGCAGTTTATCCTCGACAGGGTCCTACGAGCAGTACTTC.

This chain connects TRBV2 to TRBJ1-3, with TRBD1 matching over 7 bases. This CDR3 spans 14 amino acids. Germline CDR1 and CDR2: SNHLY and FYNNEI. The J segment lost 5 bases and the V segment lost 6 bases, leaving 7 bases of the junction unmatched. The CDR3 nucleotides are TGTGCCAGCAGGGTTAAACAGGGGCGAAACACCATATATTTT. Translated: CASRVKQGRNTIYF. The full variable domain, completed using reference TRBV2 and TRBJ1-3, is EPEVTQTPSHQVTQMGQEVILRCVPISNHLYFYWYRQILGQKVEFLVSFYNNEISEKSEIFDDQFSVERPDGSNFTLKIRSTKLEDSAMYFCASRVKQGRNTIYFGEGSWLTVV.

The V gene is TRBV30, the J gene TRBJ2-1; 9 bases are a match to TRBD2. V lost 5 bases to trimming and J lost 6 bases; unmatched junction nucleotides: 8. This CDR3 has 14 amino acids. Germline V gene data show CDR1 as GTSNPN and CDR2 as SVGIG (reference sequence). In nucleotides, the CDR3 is TGTGCCTGGTGGGGCCTAGCGGGAACCAATGAGCAGTTCTTC. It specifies CAWWGLAGTNEQFF.

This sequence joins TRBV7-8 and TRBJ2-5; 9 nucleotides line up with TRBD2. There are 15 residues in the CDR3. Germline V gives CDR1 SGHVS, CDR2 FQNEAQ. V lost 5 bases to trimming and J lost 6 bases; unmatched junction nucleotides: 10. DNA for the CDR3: TGTGCCAGCAGCCCTCGAGGAGCGGGAGGAAAGACCCAGTACTTC. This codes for CASSPRGAGGKTQYF.

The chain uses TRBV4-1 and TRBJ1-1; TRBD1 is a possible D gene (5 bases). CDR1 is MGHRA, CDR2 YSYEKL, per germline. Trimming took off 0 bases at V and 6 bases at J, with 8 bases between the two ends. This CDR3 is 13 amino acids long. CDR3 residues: CASSQDWGAEAFF. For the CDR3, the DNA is TGCGCCAGCAGCCAAGATTGGGGGGCTGAAGCTTTCTTT.

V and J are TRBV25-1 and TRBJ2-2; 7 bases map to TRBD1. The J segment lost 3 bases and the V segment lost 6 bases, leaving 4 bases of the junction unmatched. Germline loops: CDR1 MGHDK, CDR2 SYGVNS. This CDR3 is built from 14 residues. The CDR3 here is CASRTDRDTGELFF. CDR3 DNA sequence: TGTGCCAGCAGAACCGACAGGGACACCGGGGAGCTGTTTTTT.

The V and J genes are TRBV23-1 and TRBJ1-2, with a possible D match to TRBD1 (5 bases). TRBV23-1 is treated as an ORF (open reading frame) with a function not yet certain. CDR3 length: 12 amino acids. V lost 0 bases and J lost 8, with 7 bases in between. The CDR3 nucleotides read TGCGCCAGCAGTCAATCCAAGGGGGGCTACACCTTC. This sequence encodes CASSQSKGGYTF.

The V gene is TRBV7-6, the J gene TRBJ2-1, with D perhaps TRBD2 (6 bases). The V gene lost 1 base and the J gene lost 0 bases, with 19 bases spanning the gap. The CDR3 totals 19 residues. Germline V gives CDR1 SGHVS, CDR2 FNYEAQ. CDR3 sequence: CASSLDSVLAYSSYNEQFF. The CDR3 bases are TGTGCCAGCAGCTTAGACTCTGTGCTAGCGTACAGCTCCTACAATGAGCAGTTCTTC.

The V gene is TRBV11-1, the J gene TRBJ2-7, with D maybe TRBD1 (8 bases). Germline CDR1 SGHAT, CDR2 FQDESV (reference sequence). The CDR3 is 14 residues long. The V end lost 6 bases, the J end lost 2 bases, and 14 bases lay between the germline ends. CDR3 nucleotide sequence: TGTGCCAGCAGACGGGGGGACAGGCCCTACGAGCAGTACTTC. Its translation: CASRRGDRPYEQYF.

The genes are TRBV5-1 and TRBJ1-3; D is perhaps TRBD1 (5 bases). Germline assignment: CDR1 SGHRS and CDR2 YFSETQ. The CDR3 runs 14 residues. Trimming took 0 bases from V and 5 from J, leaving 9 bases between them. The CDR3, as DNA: TGCGCCAGCAGCTTGGAAAGGGGTCGAAACACCATATATTTT. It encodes CASSLERGRNTIYF. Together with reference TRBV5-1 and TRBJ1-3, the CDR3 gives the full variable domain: KAGVTQTPRYLIKTRGQQVTLSCSPISGHRSVSWYQQTPGQGLQFLFEYFSETQRNKGNFPGRFSGRQFSNSRSEMNVSTLELGDSALYLCASSLERGRNTIYFGEGSWLTVV.

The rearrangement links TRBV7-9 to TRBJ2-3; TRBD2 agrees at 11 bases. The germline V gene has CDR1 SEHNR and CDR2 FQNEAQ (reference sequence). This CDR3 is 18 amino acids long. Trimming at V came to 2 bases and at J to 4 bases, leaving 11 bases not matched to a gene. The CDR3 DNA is TGTGCCAGCAGCTTACTCCCGGGGACTAGCGGAGGGCCAGATACGCAGTATTTT. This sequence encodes CASSLLPGTSGGPDTQYF.

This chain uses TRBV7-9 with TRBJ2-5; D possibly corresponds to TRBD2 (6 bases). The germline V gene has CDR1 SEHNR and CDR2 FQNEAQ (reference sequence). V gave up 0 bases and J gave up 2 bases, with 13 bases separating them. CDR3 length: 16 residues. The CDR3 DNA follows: TGTGCCAGCAGCTTAGCGCGGACTATACTTCAAGAGACCCAGTACTTC. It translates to CASSLARTILQETQYF.